The TCR beta chain described here comes from a study of PD-1 blockade in classical Hodgkin lymphoma (dated by TCRdb to between 2020 and 2021). Broadly, across the study: The study used CyTOF and TCR beta sequencing to define a peripheral blood immune signature of response to PD-1 blockade in classical Hodgkin lymphoma. Paper-wide results and their limitations: Only a single clinical trial cohort was studied, and what caused the repertoire differences, possibly disease activity or prior therapy, remained undefined. Baseline TCR diversity was reported to be lower in newly diagnosed patients than in healthy donors and to be lower still in relapsed/refractory patients.

This specimen's time point label, per the study, means: newly diagnosed, previously untreated cHL patient sample. PBMCs from patients with newly diagnosed, previously untreated classical Hodgkin lymphoma were sequenced as a comparison group for the relapsed/refractory trial patients. After peripheral blood was drawn into 8 mL Vacutainer Cell Preparation Tubes, PBMCs were isolated by centrifugation and then cryopreserved. With respect to this clone: Its recognized antigen is unknown. Qualities for individual bases were not recorded, and no much larger clone is one base off.

Genomic DNA was isolated using the Qiagen DNeasy kit from unsorted PBMCs as well as from negatively selected CD4+ and CD8+ fractions. TCR beta CDR3 regions were amplified by immunoSEQ multiplex PCR using primers annealing to V and J segments. A synthetic immune receptor repertoire was used to minimize amplification bias, and any residual bias was removed computationally once sequencing was done. The original pipeline was this. Custom Python scripts were used to quantify repertoire diversity as the Shannon entropy index. Unsorted, CD4+ and CD8+ repertoires were analyzed separately, except for combined analyses in which CD4+ and CD8+ sequences were merged in silico. Sourced from immuneACCESS, this table was stored by TCRdb with only in-frame sequences that have V and J called. A share of the clones is absent; for the studies checked, an unresolved V gene accounts for under half, and the remainder has no known explanation. The DNA gave D and trimming, while V, J and clone size come from that table. For this sample the table gives around 27,000 clones, of which roughly nine tenths were detected only once. The leading ten clones occupy roughly 3.8% of the sample.

Specimen: peripheral blood mononuclear cells (PBMCs). The TCR was taken from a human donor with classical Hodgkin lymphoma.

CDR3 reads: CASSVAPGQGANTIYF. The nucleotide sequence is TGTGCCAGCAGCGTAGCCCCCGGACAGGGGGCAAACACCATATATTTT. The chain links TRBV9 with TRBJ1-3; 11 central bases correspond to TRBD1. The CDR3 goes from the cysteine to the phenylalanine over 16 residues. Only the CDR3 part of the read is kept: 48 bases, read in frame from the first base. Clipping removes 0 bases from V and 6 bases from J, with 5 as the unmatched junction base count. The germline V gene specifies SGDLS as CDR1 and YYNGEE as CDR2.